These 27 T cell receptor beta chains came from one sample sequenced in a study of blood T cell repertoires in COVID-19. Profiled with immunoSEQ multiplex PCR; TCRdb holds only in-frame clones, not every one. This sample yields 250,000 to 350,000 clones, of which 88% are seen a single time; around 2% belongs to the top ten. What was sequenced was PBMCs or T cells enriched from blood (not recorded which). These receptors all stem from a woman between 55 and 75 years old in a cohort exposed to, infected with or recovered from COVID-19 (not recorded which).

This chain links TRBV7-2 with TRBJ2-1, with a possible D match to TRBD2 (6 bases). Germline V gene sequence: CDR1 SGHTA, CDR2 FQGNSA. The CDR3 contains 14 residues. Trimming removed 5 bases from V and 3 bases from J, with 11 bases in between. For the CDR3, the DNA is TGTGCCAGCAGCCCCAGCGGGCTCTACAATGAGCAGTTCTTC. It codes for CASSPSGLYNEQFF.

The chain uses TRBV14 and TRBJ1-5; possible D gene TRBD1, 5 bases. Germline V gene data show CDR1 as SGHDN and CDR2 as FVKESK. This CDR3 has 17 amino acids. Trimming took 3 bases from V and 10 from J, leaving 25 bases between them. This CDR3 reads CASSQKGATPGEEPQHF. In DNA, the CDR3 is TGTGCCAGCAGCCAGAAAGGGGCGACCCCTGGGGAAGAACCCCAGCATTTT.

This rearrangement joins TRBV5-6 to TRBJ2-2, with 8 bases identical to TRBD2. After removal of 2 bases from V and 7 bases from J, the junction contained 7 bases not matched to a gene. The CDR3 contains 15 residues. CDR1 is SGHDT, CDR2 YYEEEE, per germline. For the CDR3, the DNA is TGTGCCAGCAGCTTACGGACTAGCTCTGGCGGGGAGCTGTTTTTT. This sequence encodes CASSLRTSSGGELFF.

In this sample, this clone turned up once. J is TRBJ1-2 and V is TRBV5-8, with 7 bases matching TRBD1. Germline V gene data show CDR1 as SGHTS and CDR2 as YDEGEE. V shed 5 bases, J shed 3 bases, and the junction held 10 bases outside the gene matches. This CDR3 is 15 amino acids long. In DNA form, the CDR3 reads TGTGCCAGCAGAAAACCGGGACAGAGTCACTATGGCTACACCTTC. It yields the protein CASRKPGQSHYGYTF.

This rearrangement joins TRBV5-4 to TRBJ1-2; 7 bases agree with TRBD1. This CDR3 spans 11 amino acids. V lost 4 bases and J lost 11; bases outside the gene matches: 5. In germline, CDR1 is SGHNT, CDR2 YYREEE (reference sequence). The CDR3 here is CASSPGTAYTF. The CDR3 DNA reads as TGTGCCAGCAGCCCAGGGACAGCTTACACCTTC.

A note on this clone: Other DNA variants within this sample encode the same CDR3. The chain has TRBV2 and TRBJ1-5, with D possibly being TRBD1 (5 bases). Trimming took 5 bases from V and 0 from J, leaving 8 bases between them. CDR3 size: 14 residues. CDR1 and CDR2 from the germline V gene are SNHLY and FYNNEI. For the CDR3, the DNA is TGTGCCAGCAGTCCCGACAGTAGCAATCAGCCCCAGCATTTT. Amino acids: CASSPDSSNQPQHF.

The chain is built from TRBV25-1 and TRBJ2-2; tentative D call: TRBD2 (6 bases). Germline V lookup: CDR1 MGHDK, CDR2 SYGVNS. Trimming left V 4 bases short and J 1 base short, with 19 bases between. This CDR3 comprises 18 residues. The CDR3 DNA reads as TGTGCCAGCAGTGTCCTTGGGAGTGGGCGGGAGAACACCGGGGAGCTGTTTTTT. It translates to CASSVLGSGRENTGELFF.

Remarks on this clone: In the same sample, other DNA sequences code for this CDR3. The chain couples TRBV27 to TRBJ2-7; 16 bases match TRBD2. CDR1 is MNHEY, CDR2 SMNVEV, per germline (reference sequence). The CDR3 runs to 15 residues. The V segment lost 4 bases and the J segment 7 bases; nucleotides outside the gene matches: 4. The CDR3 sequence: CASSSGTSGRGEQYF. CDR3 coding DNA: TGTGCCAGCAGTTCCGGGACTAGCGGGAGGGGGGAGCAGTACTTC.

The rearrangement joins TRBV3-1 (or the pseudogene TRBV3-2) to TRBJ2-1, with D tentatively TRBD1 (6 bases). The CDR3 has 13 amino acids. Germline loops: CDR1 LGHDT, CDR2 YNNKEL (reference sequence). V lost 8 bases to trimming and J lost 5 bases, with 13 bases between them. The CDR3 reads CASRRTANNEQFF. CDR3 nucleotide sequence: TGTGCCAGCCGGAGGACAGCCAACAATGAGCAGTTCTTC.

The chain uses TRBV10-2 and TRBJ2-7, with 10 bases that match TRBD1. Germline CDR1 WSHSY, CDR2 SAAADI. The V segment lost 3 bases and the J segment 4 bases; nucleotides outside the gene matches: 6. The CDR3 is 15 residues long. The CDR3 spells CASSDTDRGRYEQYF. The CDR3 DNA is TGCGCCAGCAGTGACACTGACAGGGGGCGATACGAGCAGTACTTC.

This clone was detected once. Here the CDR3 reads CASSFRGQGISHEQFF. In DNA form, the CDR3 reads TGTGCCAGCAGCTTTAGGGGACAGGGGATCTCCCATGAGCAGTTCTTC. V usage is TRBV7-2 and J usage is TRBJ2-1; 10 bases align to TRBD1. Per the germline V gene, CDR1 is SGHTA and CDR2 is FQGNSA. The J segment lost 8 bases and the V segment lost 3 bases, leaving 10 bases of the junction unmatched. This CDR3 is built from 16 residues.

The chain couples TRBV2 to TRBJ1-2, with 8 bases that match TRBD1. This CDR3 is 14 amino acids long. Germline V gene data show CDR1 as SNHLY and CDR2 as FYNNEI. With 6 bases clipped from V and 2 bases from J, the junction kept 5 bases outside the gene matches. The CDR3 DNA reads TGTGCCAGCAGGGGACAGGAGGGGAACTATGGCTACACCTTC. Translation: CASRGQEGNYGYTF. The entire variable domain, with the rest obtained from reference TRBV2 and TRBJ1-2, is as follows: EPEVTQTPSHQVTQMGQEVILRCVPISNHLYFYWYRQILGQKVEFLVSFYNNEISEKSEIFDDQFSVERPDGSNFTLKIRSTKLEDSAMYFCASRGQEGNYGYTFGSGTRLTVV.

The chain couples TRBV5-4 to TRBJ2-7, with a tentative D call TRBD1 (5 bases). CDR1 and CDR2 from the germline V gene are SGHNT and YYREEE (reference sequence). The V and J ends lost 0 bases and 6 bases respectively, with 10 bases between them. This CDR3 contains 13 residues. The CDR3 nucleotides are TGTGCCAGCAGCTTGGTACAGGCCCGCGAGCAGTACTTC. Translation gives CASSLVQAREQYF.

This chain uses TRBV4-1 with TRBJ2-1; 8 positions agree with TRBD1. J lost 6 bases, V lost 1 base, and 5 bases had no gene match. The CDR3 extends over 15 amino acids. Looked up from germline, CDR1 is MGHRA and CDR2 is YSYEKL. DNA for the CDR3: TGCGCCAGCAGCCAAGTGACAGGGGATAGCAATGAGCAGTTCTTC. Translating it yields CASSQVTGDSNEQFF.

The chain has TRBV28 and TRBJ1-4, with 7 nucleotides matching TRBD1. CDR3 length equals 15 residues. Germline-derived CDR1 and CDR2 are MDHEN and SYDVKM. V shed 4 bases, J shed 2 bases, and the junction held 4 bases outside the gene matches. The CDR3 protein is CASSSTGDTNEKLFF. CDR3 nucleotide sequence: TGTGCCAGCAGTTCTACAGGGGACACTAATGAAAAACTGTTTTTT.

This chain joins TRBV15 and TRBJ1-2; TRBD1 matches at 7 bases. Trimming at V came to 4 bases and at J to 1 base, leaving 9 bases not matched to a gene. Germline CDR1 is LNHNV and CDR2 is YYDKDF (reference sequence). This CDR3 is built from 16 residues. The CDR3 coding sequence is TGTGCCACCAGCACAGGGGGGATAGGGAATAACTATGGCTACACCTTC. It yields the protein CATSTGGIGNNYGYTF. Drawing the rest from reference TRBV15 and TRBJ1-2, the complete variable domain is DAMVIQNPRYQVTQFGKPVTLSCSQTLNHNVMYWYQQKSSQAPKLLFHYYDKDFNNEADTPDNFQSRRPNTSFCFLDIRSPGLGDTAMYLCATSTGGIGNNYGYTFGSGTRLTVV.

The rearrangement joins TRBV6-2 or TRBV6-3 to TRBJ2-1, with D unclear. Between the trimmed V and J ends, which lost 6 bases and 5 bases, there was a span of 8 bases. CDR1 and CDR2 (germline): MNHEY, SVGEGT. This CDR3 spans 12 amino acids. The CDR3 coding sequence is TGTGCCAGCAGACCTCGGGACAATGAGCAGTTCTTC. It codes for CASRPRDNEQFF.

The chain is built from TRBV5-6 and TRBJ1-3; TRBD1 is a possible D gene (5 bases). Per germline, CDR1 SGHDT and CDR2 YYEEEE. V was trimmed by 0 bases and J by 2 bases, leaving 6 bases between them. The CDR3 runs to 14 residues. This CDR3 reads CASSLGQTGNTIYF. CDR3 bases: TGTGCCAGCAGCTTGGGACAGACTGGAAACACCATATATTTT.

For this clone: The junction shows a germline mismatch at one end, possibly a read error. This chain links TRBV9 with TRBJ2-1; possible D gene TRBD2, 6 bases. This CDR3 is built from 17 residues. Germline assignment: CDR1 SGDLS and CDR2 YYNGEE. CDR3 nucleotide sequence: TGTGCCAGCAGCGTAGGCCTTCCGGGACTCCACTACAATGAGCAATTCTTC. Its protein is CASSVGLPGLHYNEQFF.

The chain links TRBV27 to TRBJ2-7; 9 positions match TRBD1. Germline loops: CDR1 MNHEY, CDR2 SMNVEV (reference sequence). J gave up 3 bases and V 2 bases, and 5 bases lay outside the gene matches. This CDR3 has 15 amino acids. The CDR3 DNA is TGTGCCAGCAGTTTAGGTACAGGGGGCCTCTACGAGCAGTACTTC. Translated, it gives CASSLGTGGLYEQYF.

This rearrangement joins TRBV5-1 to TRBJ1-1, with D tentatively TRBD1 (5 bases). The CDR3 has 14 amino acids. The germline gives CDR1 SGHRS, CDR2 YFSETQ. Between the trimmed V and J ends, which lost 5 bases and 1 base, there was a span of 12 bases. Here the CDR3 reads CASSSGRGNTEAFF. CDR3 nucleotides: TGCGCCAGCAGTTCAGGGAGGGGGAACACTGAAGCTTTCTTT.

This clone was recorded once. The chain carries TRBV5-4 and TRBJ1-1; weak D call: TRBD1 (5 bases). V was cut by 0 bases and J by 10 bases, with 13 bases left in between. This CDR3 spans 13 amino acids. Germline CDR1 and CDR2: SGHNT and YYREEE (reference sequence). Here the CDR3 DNA reads TGTGCCAGCAGCTTGGATCAGGGACTTGGAGCTTTCTTT. This gives the protein CASSLDQGLGAFF.

The chain joins TRBV5-4 to TRBJ2-1; 9 bases are shared with TRBD2. This CDR3 is 13 amino acids long. Germline trimming cut 3 bases from V and 9 bases from J; bases unmatched to any gene: 4. Germline CDR1 and CDR2: SGHNT and YYREEE (reference sequence). The DNA for the CDR3 is TGTGCCAGCAGCTCTCATAGCGGGGGTGAGCAGTTCTTC. Translated, it gives CASSSHSGGEQFF.

The chain combines TRBV10-3 with TRBJ1-2; 8 bases are a match to TRBD1. This CDR3 has 16 amino acids. Germline assignment: CDR1 ENHRY and CDR2 SYGVKD. After removal of 2 bases from V and 3 bases from J, the junction contained 8 bases not matched to a gene. The CDR3 DNA is TGTGCCATCAGTGAGCTTCAGGGGGCGGACGACTATGGCTACACCTTC. Translated, it gives CAISELQGADDYGYTF.

V gene TRBV5-1 combines with J gene TRBJ2-1, with 13 bases aligning to TRBD2. The germline V gene has CDR1 SGHRS and CDR2 YFSETQ. Trimming at V came to 6 bases and at J to 5 bases, leaving 5 bases not matched to a gene. The CDR3 has 15 amino acids. CDR3 DNA: TGCGCCAGCATCCGGACTAGCGGGGGAGACAATGAGCAGTTCTTC. Residues: CASIRTSGGDNEQFF.

The chain recombines TRBV5-1 with TRBJ2-3; 13 bases are a match to TRBD2. The germline CDR1 and CDR2 sequences are SGHRS and YFSETQ. This CDR3 has 17 amino acids. The junction had 5 bases not matched to a gene; V was cut back by 0 bases and J by 4 bases. Written as DNA, the CDR3 is TGCGCCAGCAGCTTGGCCCGGACTAGCGGGAGTCCAGATACGCAGTATTTT. It specifies CASSLARTSGSPDTQYF.

V gene TRBV28 combines with J gene TRBJ2-7; TRBD1 matches 11 bases. This CDR3 has 18 residues. V gave up 6 bases and J gave up 0 bases; unmatched junction bases: 13. Looked up from germline, CDR1 is MDHEN and CDR2 is SYDVKM. Here the CDR3 reads CASRRLGQGVSLSYEQYF. The CDR3 coding sequence is TGTGCCAGCAGGCGCCTGGGACAGGGGGTTTCCCTCTCCTACGAGCAGTACTTC.